This T cell receptor beta chain was sequenced for a study of shared clonotypes between healthy human individuals. Naivety among CD8 cells was defined by CD45RO negativity and positive CCR7 selection, thereby excluding terminally differentiated effector memory CD45RA+ cells. Donors were healthy HIV-negative adults without recent acute infections or vaccinations. The assay was run at deep level. Produced via immunoSEQ multiplex PCR; TCRdb's table is partial and in-frame only. The sample records some 2 million clones, over 85% being singletons. Whole-study results and caveats: In contrast to clonotypes shared by all four donors, non-shared clonotypes had lower generation probabilities. Memory subsets generally showed lower estimated richness than naive subsets.

Germline CDR1 reads LNHDA; CDR2 reads SQIVND (reference sequence). V was cut by 5 bases and J by 2 bases, with 9 bases left in between. There are 13 residues in the CDR3. In the case of this clone: What it binds is not known.

This sequence originates from a man younger than 35 in good health. Sequencing was carried out using naive CD8+ T cells sorted from blood. The chain uses TRBV19 and TRBJ1-2; D ambiguous. CDR3 loop: CASSAGLNYGYTF. The CDR3 DNA follows: TGTGCCAGTAGTGCCGGCCTAAACTATGGCTACACCTTC. Complete variable domain (other parts from reference TRBV19 and TRBJ1-2): DGGITQSPKYLFRKEGQNVTLSCEQNLNHDAMYWYRQDPGQGLRLIYYSQIVNDFQKGDIAEGYSVSREKKESFPLTVTSAQKNPTAFYLCASSAGLNYGYTFGSGTRLTVV.